The source of this TCR beta chain is a study of vaccination effects on CD4 cells after COVID-19. Before sequencing took place, the ViraFEST assay used viral peptide pools to expand antigen-specific CD4+ T cells. With roughly nine days of culture completed, CD4+ T cells were isolated. The study found no prior SARS-CoV-2 infection in the vaccine recipients, who tested negative for nucleocapsid antibodies. Clones were sequenced by immunoSEQ multiplex PCR, and TCRdb holds only the in-frame ones, with some missing. The sample lists about 40,000 clones, about 69% occurring once. Only one count was recorded for this clone. Its cognate antigen is unknown. Trimming removed 2 bases from V and 6 bases from J, with 16 bases in between. Germline V lookup: CDR1 SGHNT, CDR2 YYREEE (reference sequence). This CDR3 is 15 amino acids long.

This receptor was identified in a human donor who received a COVID-19 vaccine. Specimen: CD4+ T cells from PBMCs cultured with HCoV-OC43 spike peptides, collected before COVID-19 vaccination. Documented subset: HCoV-OC43 spike overlapping peptide pool stimulation. The chain uses TRBV5-4 and TRBJ2-3, with D perhaps assigned TRBD1 or TRBD2 (6 bases each). This CDR3 is CASSFPGGRADTQYF. CDR3 nucleotide sequence: TGTGCCAGCAGCTTCCCCGGGGGCCGGGCGGATACGCAGTATTTT.